This is a list of T cell receptor beta chains from one sample in a study of T cells in Graves' hyperthyroidism and ophthalmopathy. In TCRdb, the multiplex PCR reads were re-called with MiXCR into one record per CDR3 protein. The top ten hold 25% to 30% of the sample, which has over 250,000 distinct CDR3 sequences, less than 30% seen once. Sequences were obtained from blood. These receptors originate from a man aged 35-49 years with Graves' hyperthyroidism that later progressed to Graves' ophthalmopathy. CDR3s include the opening cysteine and the closing phenylalanine or tryptophan. D genes are given only for firm matches. Clone sizes are given selectively: once, few, many, or a class where the clone is expanded.

abundance	v_gene	d_gene	j_gene	CDR3nt	CDR3aa
many	TRBV19	-	TRBJ1-1	TGTGCCAGTAGACAATCAATGAACACTGAAGCTTTCTTT	CASRQSMNTEAFF
-	TRBV27	-	TRBJ2-5	TGTGCCAGCAGTTTAGACGGGAGACGCCACGTGGGTGCGACCCAGTACTTC	CASSLDGRRHVGATQYF
-	TRBV12-3/TRBV12-4	-	TRBJ2-7	TGTGCCATCAGTGGTACTCTCGACGAGCAGTACTTC	CAISGTLDEQYF
many	TRBV3-1	-	TRBJ1-1	TGTGCCAGCAGCCGGGGTCCAATTGCTTTCTTT	CASSRGPIAFF
-	TRBV6-1	TRBD2	TRBJ2-1	TGTGCCAGCACCCGACTAGCTGCCGATGAGCAGTTCTTC	CASTRLAADEQFF
many	TRBV29-1	-	TRBJ1-1	TGCAGCGTGGATCCTGGGGATAAGATTGAAGCTTTCTTT	CSVDPGDKIEAFF
many	TRBV20-1	-	TRBJ1-1	TGCAGTGCTAGAGGCCCAGGAGGTGAAGCTTTCTTT	CSARGPGGEAFF
-	TRBV19	-	TRBJ1-1	TGTGCCAGTAGTATGGATCCGGACGGGTACACTGAAGCTTTCTTT	CASSMDPDGYTEAFF
many	TRBV6-5	-	TRBJ1-2	TGTGCCAGCACAACAACTAACTATGGCTACACCTTC	CASTTTNYGYTF
many	TRBV10-3	-	TRBJ1-5	TGTGCCGTCAAAGATGGGCAGGGGACCGATCAGCCCCAGCATTTT	CAVKDGQGTDQPQHF
many	TRBV2	TRBD1	TRBJ1-1	TGTGCCAGCAGGGGGACAGGGAATACCGGCACTGAAGCTTTCTTT	CASRGTGNTGTEAFF
many	TRBV27	TRBD2	TRBJ2-5	TGTGCCAGCAGTTTAAGTAAGGCTAGCGGGAGAAAGTTCGGAGAGACCCAGTACTTC	CASSLSKASGRKFGETQYF
many	TRBV10-2	-	TRBJ1-5	TGCGCCAGCAGCCAGACTACACCACTCAATCAGCCCCAGCATTTT	CASSQTTPLNQPQHF
many	TRBV2	-	TRBJ1-2	TGTGCCAGCCGGACAGATGGCTACACCTTC	CASRTDGYTF
many	TRBV24-1	TRBD2	TRBJ2-3	TGTGCCACCAGTGGACTAGCGACAGATACGCAGTATTTT	CATSGLATDTQYF
many	TRBV24-1	TRBD2	TRBJ2-2	TGTGCCACCAGTGATTTCCGCGGGAGTCCCACCGGGGAGCTGTTTTTT	CATSDFRGSPTGELFF
-	TRBV6-2/TRBV6-3	-	TRBJ1-1	TGTGCCAGCATGAGTAGTGGGGGCGGCGACACTGAAGCTTTCTTT	CASMSSGGGDTEAFF
-	TRBV3-1	-	TRBJ1-5	TGTGCCAGCAGCCAAATCCCATTGGGGGGAGGGCATCAGCCCCAGCATTTT	CASSQIPLGGGHQPQHF
many	TRBV11-1	-	TRBJ2-7	TGTGCCAGCAGATTGACTAGCCAGGGGGAGCAGTACTTC	CASRLTSQGEQYF
-	TRBV30	TRBD2	TRBJ2-1	TGTGCCTGGAGTGCGACTAGCGGGACTGGCGATGAGCAGTTCTTC	CAWSATSGTGDEQFF
many	TRBV3-1	-	TRBJ1-6	TGTGCCAGCAGCCAAGAAGGATCACCCCTCCACTTT	CASSQEGSPLHF
many	TRBV9	-	TRBJ2-2	TGTGCCAGCAGCGTAGGGCACGTGAACACCGGGGAGCTGTTTTTT	CASSVGHVNTGELFF
-	TRBV6-1	-	TRBJ1-2	TGTGCCAGCACTGGCCGGAACTATGGCTACACCTTC	CASTGRNYGYTF
few	TRBV12-3/TRBV12-4	-	TRBJ1-5	TGTGCCAGCAGAGGGAGTAGGGGTCAGCCCCAGCATTTT	CASRGSRGQPQHF
many	TRBV24-1	-	TRBJ1-5	TGTGCCACCAGTGCCAGCAACAATCAGCCCCAGCATTTT	CATSASNNQPQHF
many	TRBV5-1	-	TRBJ2-5	TGCGCCAGCAGCCCGGGACGGATTGAAGAGACCCAGTACTTC	CASSPGRIEETQYF
many	TRBV6-5	-	TRBJ1-1	TGTGCCAGCAGTTACCAGGGAATGCCTTTCTTT	CASSYQGMPFF
few	TRBV7-8	-	TRBJ2-5	TGTGCCAGCAGCTCTCGGAGGCAAGAGACCCAGTACTTC	CASSSRRQETQYF
-	TRBV11-2	-	TRBJ2-6	TGTGCCAGCAGCTTGGGGAACTTTTGGGACTCTGGGGCCAACGTCCTGACTTTC	CASSLGNFWDSGANVLTF
many	TRBV20-1	TRBD1	TRBJ1-2	TGCAGTGCCCTGACAGGGGGGGATGGCTACACCTTC	CSALTGGDGYTF
many	TRBV11-3	-	TRBJ2-2	TGTGCCAGCAACCCCCCTAGCTCCACCGGGGAGCTGTTTTTT	CASNPPSSTGELFF
many	TRBV5-1	-	TRBJ1-5	TGCGCCAGCAGCGCGGGGAGGGACCAGCCCCAGCATTTT	CASSAGRDQPQHF
-	TRBV12-3/TRBV12-4	-	TRBJ2-7	TGTGCCAGCAAATCGAGCGGAGGGGGCCCGGACGAGCAGTACTTC	CASKSSGGGPDEQYF
many	TRBV20-1	-	TRBJ1-1	TGCAGTGCTAGAGACCCCTTGATTGGAACCGGGGGCACTGAAGCTTTCTTT	CSARDPLIGTGGTEAFF
many	TRBV6-1	-	TRBJ1-3	TGTGCCAGCAGTGAAGCGCTTCTGGTGGGCACCATATATTTT	CASSEALLVGTIYF
many	TRBV15	TRBD2	TRBJ2-7	TGTGCCACCAGCAGAGGTCCCAAGACTAGCGGGAGCACCTACGAGCAGTACTTC	CATSRGPKTSGSTYEQYF
many	TRBV12-3/TRBV12-4	TRBD2	TRBJ2-3	TGTGCCAGCAATGAGCGGGAGGGCCGATCAGATACGCAGTATTTT	CASNEREGRSDTQYF
many	TRBV12-3/TRBV12-4	TRBD2	TRBJ2-5	TGTGCCAGCAGTATGACTAGCGGGTACCAAGAGACCCAGTACTTC	CASSMTSGYQETQYF
-	TRBV28	-	TRBJ1-1	TGTGCCAGCAGTTCGACGGTTCGACGGGGCATGAACACTGAAGCTTTCTTT	CASSSTVRRGMNTEAFF
many	TRBV9	-	TRBJ1-2	TGTGCCAGCAGCGTAGCTGTAGGGAAGGCTAACTATGGCTACACCTTC	CASSVAVGKANYGYTF
many	TRBV5-1	-	TRBJ1-1	TGCGCCAGCAGCTTAGTCTCAGGGGTCTCTGAAGCTTTCTTT	CASSLVSGVSEAFF
many	TRBV10-3	-	TRBJ2-2	TGTGCCATCAGTGAGGGGTCGCACGGGGAGCTGTTTTTT	CAISEGSHGELFF
-	TRBV3-1	-	TRBJ1-3	TGTGCCAGCAGCCTATTGAGACGGGACTCTGGAAACACCATATATTTT	CASSLLRRDSGNTIYF
many	TRBV6-5	-	TRBJ2-7	TGTGCCAGCAGTTCACCTCTCGACTACGAGCAGTACTTC	CASSSPLDYEQYF
many	TRBV7-2	TRBD1	TRBJ1-1	TGTGCCAGCAGCTTAGGTGTCCCAAGGACAGGGGGCGACCCCTTTGAAGCTTTCTTT	CASSLGVPRTGGDPFEAFF
many	TRBV19	TRBD1	TRBJ1-1	TGTGCCCGCTCTCGGACAGGTCCCATGAACACTGAAGCTTTCTTT	CARSRTGPMNTEAFF
-	TRBV7-9	-	TRBJ2-7	TGTGCCAGCAGCCCCAACGGTTACGAGCAGTACTTC	CASSPNGYEQYF
many	TRBV29-1	TRBD1	TRBJ2-5	TGCAGCGTTGCCCGGGACAGAGTAGAGACCCAGTACTTC	CSVARDRVETQYF
once	TRBV27	-	TRBJ1-2	TGTGCCAGCAGTCCCGAGGGGGGAGTTAACTATGGCTACACCTTC	CASSPEGGVNYGYTF
many	TRBV7-8	-	TRBJ2-5	TGTGCCAGCAGCTACAGGGCGCGGGAGACCCAGTACTTC	CASSYRARETQYF
few	TRBV7-2	-	TRBJ2-2	TGTGCCAGCAGCTTATTTTCTGCGAACACCGGGGAGCTGTTTTTT	CASSLFSANTGELFF
many	TRBV7-8	-	TRBJ2-2	TGTGCCAGCAGCTCGAGACTAGTATCCCCCGGGGAGCTGTTTTTT	CASSSRLVSPGELFF
many	TRBV12-3/TRBV12-4	TRBD1	TRBJ1-1	TGTGCCAGCAGTTCCCCTACCAGGACAGGGGGCGGTGAAGCTTTCTTT	CASSSPTRTGGGEAFF
-	TRBV6-5	-	TRBJ1-1	TGTGCCAGCAGTTACTCGCGATACACTGAAGCTTTCTTT	CASSYSRYTEAFF
many	TRBV6-5	-	TRBJ1-2	TGTGCCAGCAGTTACTCGCAGGGGCCAATCTATGGCTACACCTTC	CASSYSQGPIYGYTF
-	TRBV6-9	-	TRBJ2-7	TGTGCCAGCCTAGCCTACGAGCAGTACTTC	CASLAYEQYF